Sequencing of this T cell receptor (beta chain) was carried out in a study of response to subunit inactivated influenza vaccine. On this clonotype: Antigen unknown.

TCRdb re-called the RT-PCR reads through MiXCR, storing one row per CDR3 protein. The sample lists more than 600,000 distinct CDR3 sequences; 18% were seen once. CDR1 is DFQATT, CDR2 SNEGSKA, per germline (reference sequence). The CDR3 has 14 amino acids. V gave up 6 bases and J gave up 4 bases; unmatched junction bases: 6. General study points: With each seasonal influenza vaccination, the authors suggested, few new T cells are recruited.

The chain couples TRBV20-1 to TRBJ2-2, with 9 positions matching TRBD2. The TCR comes from a man aged 45-65 years who received an inactivated influenza vaccine. Sequenced here: PBMCs from blood, sampled 5 days after vaccination. The CDR3 protein is CSASSGRRTGELFF. Written as DNA, the CDR3 is TGCAGTGCATCCAGCGGGAGGCGCACCGGGGAGCTGTTTTTT.